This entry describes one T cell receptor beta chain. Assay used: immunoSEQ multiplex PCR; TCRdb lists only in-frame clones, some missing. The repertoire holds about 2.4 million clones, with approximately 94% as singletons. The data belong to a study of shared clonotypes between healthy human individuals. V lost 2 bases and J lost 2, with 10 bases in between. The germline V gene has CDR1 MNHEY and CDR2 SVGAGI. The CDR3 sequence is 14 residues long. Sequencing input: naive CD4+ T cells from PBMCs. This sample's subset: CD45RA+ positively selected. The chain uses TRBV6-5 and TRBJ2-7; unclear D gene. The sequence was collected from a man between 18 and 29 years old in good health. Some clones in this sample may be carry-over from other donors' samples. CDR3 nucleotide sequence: TGTGCCAGCAGTTACCCCCCCGAAGCCTACGAGCAGTACTTC. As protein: CASSYPPEAYEQYF.